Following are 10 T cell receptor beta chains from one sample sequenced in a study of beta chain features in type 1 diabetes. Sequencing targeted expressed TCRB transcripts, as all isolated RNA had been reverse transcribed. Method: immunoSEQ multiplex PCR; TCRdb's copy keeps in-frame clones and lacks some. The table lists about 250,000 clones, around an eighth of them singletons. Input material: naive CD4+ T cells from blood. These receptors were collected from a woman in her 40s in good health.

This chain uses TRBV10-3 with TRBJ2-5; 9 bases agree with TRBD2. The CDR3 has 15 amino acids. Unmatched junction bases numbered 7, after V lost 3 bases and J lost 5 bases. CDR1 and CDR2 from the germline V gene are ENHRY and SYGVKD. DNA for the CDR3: TGTGCCATCAGTGATTTAGCGGGGGCGCGGGAGACCCAGTACTTC. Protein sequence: CAISDLAGARETQYF.

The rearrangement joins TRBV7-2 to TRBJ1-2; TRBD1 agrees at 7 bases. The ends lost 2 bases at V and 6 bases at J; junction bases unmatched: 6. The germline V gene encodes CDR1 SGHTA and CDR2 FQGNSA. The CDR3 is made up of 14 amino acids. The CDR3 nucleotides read TGTGCCAGCAGCTTACGACAGGGCGGACATGGCTACACCTTC. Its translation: CASSLRQGGHGYTF. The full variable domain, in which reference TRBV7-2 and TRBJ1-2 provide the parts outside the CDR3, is GAGVSQSPSNKVTEKGKDVELRCDPISGHTALYWYRQSLGQGLEFLIYFQGNSAPDKSGLPSDRFSAERTGGSVSTLTIQRTQQEDSAVYLCASSLRQGGHGYTFGSGTRLTVV.

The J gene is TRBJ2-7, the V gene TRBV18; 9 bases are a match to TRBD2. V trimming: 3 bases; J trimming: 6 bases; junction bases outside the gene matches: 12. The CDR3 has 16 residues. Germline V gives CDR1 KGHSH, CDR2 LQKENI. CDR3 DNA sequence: TGTGCCAGCTCACCGATAGCGGGGGTCACCCCATCCGAGCAGTACTTC. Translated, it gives CASSPIAGVTPSEQYF.

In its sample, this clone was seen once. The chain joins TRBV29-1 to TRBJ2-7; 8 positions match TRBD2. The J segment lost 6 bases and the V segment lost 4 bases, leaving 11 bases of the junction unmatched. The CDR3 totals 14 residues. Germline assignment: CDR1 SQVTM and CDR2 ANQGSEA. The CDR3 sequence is CSVALGTRSCEQYF. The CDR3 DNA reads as TGCAGCGTTGCCCTCGGGACTAGATCGTGCGAGCAGTACTTC.

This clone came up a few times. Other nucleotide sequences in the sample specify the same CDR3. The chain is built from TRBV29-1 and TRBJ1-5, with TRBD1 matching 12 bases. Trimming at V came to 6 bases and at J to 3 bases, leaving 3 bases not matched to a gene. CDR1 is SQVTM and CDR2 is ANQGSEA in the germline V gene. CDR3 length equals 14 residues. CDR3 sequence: CSVRDRGLNQPQHF. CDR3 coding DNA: TGCAGCGTCAGGGACAGGGGGCTCAATCAGCCCCAGCATTTT. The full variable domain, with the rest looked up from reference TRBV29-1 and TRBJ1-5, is SAVISQKPSRDICQRGTSLTIQCQVDSQVTMMFWYRQQPGQSLTLIATANQGSEATYESGFVIDKFPISRPNLTFSTLTVSNMSPEDSSIYLCSVRDRGLNQPQHFGDGTRLSIL.

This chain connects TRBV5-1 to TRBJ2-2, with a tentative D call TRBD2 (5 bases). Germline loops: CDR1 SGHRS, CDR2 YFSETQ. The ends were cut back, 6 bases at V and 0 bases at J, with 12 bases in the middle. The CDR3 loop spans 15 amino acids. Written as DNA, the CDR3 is TGCGCCAGCATGCCACTGGGAGCGAACACCGGGGAGCTGTTTTTT. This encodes CASMPLGANTGELFF.

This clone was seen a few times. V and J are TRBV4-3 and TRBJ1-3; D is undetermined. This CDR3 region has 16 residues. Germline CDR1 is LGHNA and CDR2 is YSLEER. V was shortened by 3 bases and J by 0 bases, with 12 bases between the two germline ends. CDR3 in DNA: TGCGCCAGCAGCCACGATTCCTTCGGCTCTGGAAACACCATATATTTT. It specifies CASSHDSFGSGNTIYF.

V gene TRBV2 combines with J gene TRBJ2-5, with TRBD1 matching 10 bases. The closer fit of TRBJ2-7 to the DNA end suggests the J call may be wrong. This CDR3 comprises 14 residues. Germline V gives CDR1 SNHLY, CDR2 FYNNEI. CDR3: CASRRTGGTYEQYF. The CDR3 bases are TGTGCCAGCAGGAGGACAGGGGGAACCTACGAGCAGTACTTC.

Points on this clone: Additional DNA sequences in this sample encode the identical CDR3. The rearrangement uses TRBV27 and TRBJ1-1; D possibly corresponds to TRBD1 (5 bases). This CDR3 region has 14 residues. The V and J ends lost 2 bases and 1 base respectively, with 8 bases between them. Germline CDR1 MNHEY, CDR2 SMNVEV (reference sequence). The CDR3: CASSLQGGNTEAFF. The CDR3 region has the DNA TGTGCCAGCAGTTTACAGGGAGGGAACACTGAAGCTTTCTTT.

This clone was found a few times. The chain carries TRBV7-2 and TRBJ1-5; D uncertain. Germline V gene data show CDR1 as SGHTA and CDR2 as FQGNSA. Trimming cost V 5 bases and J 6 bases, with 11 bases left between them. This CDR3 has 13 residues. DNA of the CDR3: TGTGCCAGCAGCGAGCGGGGTGGTCAGCCCCAGCATTTT. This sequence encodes CASSERGGQPQHF.